A single sample gave rise to the 22 T cell receptor beta chains below, sequenced in a study of OX40 agonist ivuxolimab in advanced cancers. Produced via immunoSEQ multiplex PCR; TCRdb's table is partial and in-frame only. The table includes about 71,000 clones, approximately 84% detected once. This material consisted of CD4+ or CD8+ T cells sorted from blood, taken in a trial of the OX40 agonist ivuxolimab. The origin of the receptors is an adult with an advanced solid tumor such as melanoma, head and neck, liver or kidney cancer.

The chain recombines TRBV7-2 with TRBJ2-5, with D perhaps TRBD1 (6 bases). The CDR3 is 13 amino acids. Germline-derived CDR1 and CDR2 are SGHTA and FQGNSA. V shed 3 bases and J shed 3 bases, with 8 bases lying between them. The CDR3 DNA follows: TGTGCCAGCAGCTTCCGACAGGAAGAGACCCAGTACTTC. Amino acids: CASSFRQEETQYF.

The chain recombines TRBV10-1 with TRBJ1-4, with 10 nucleotides matching TRBD1. Germline V gene data show CDR1 as WNHNN and CDR2 as SYGVQD (reference sequence). The CDR3 contains 15 residues. V trimming: 3 bases; J trimming: 4 bases; junction bases outside the gene matches: 2. This chain's CDR3 is CASSDRTGGNEKLFF. The DNA of the CDR3 is TGCGCCAGCAGTGACCGGACAGGGGGTAATGAAAAACTGTTTTTT.

This clone was observed a few times. The chain has TRBV9 and TRBJ1-6; D is possibly TRBD1 (5 bases). From germline, CDR1 is SGDLS and CDR2 YYNGEE. Trimming cost V 0 bases and J 0 bases, with 10 bases left between them. The CDR3 has 17 amino acids. The CDR3 DNA reads as TGTGCCAGCAGCGTAGATTACGACAGCTCCTATAATTCACCCCTCCACTTT. Translation gives CASSVDYDSSYNSPLHF.

The chain is built from TRBV28 and TRBJ1-4, with TRBD1 as a possible D gene (6 bases). CDR1 and CDR2 (germline): MDHEN, SYDVKM. The length of the CDR3 is 15 residues. Between the trimmed V and J ends, which lost 7 bases and 4 bases, there was a span of 16 bases. CDR3 nucleotide sequence: TGTGCCAGCACCACCTCCGGGACACATAATGAAAAACTGTTTTTT. This translates into CASTTSGTHNEKLFF. The entire variable domain, with the rest obtained from reference TRBV28 and TRBJ1-4, is as follows: DVKVTQSSRYLVKRTGEKVFLECVQDMDHENMFWYRQDPGLGLRLIYFSYDVKMKEKGDIPEGYSVSREKKERFSLILESASTNQTSMYLCASTTSGTHNEKLFFGSGTQLSVL.

This clone was seen just once. The V gene is TRBV9, the J gene TRBJ2-5; D is unclear. CDR1 and CDR2 (germline): SGDLS, YYNGEE. Trimming shortened V by 3 bases and J by 0 bases, and 12 bases separated the two germline ends. This CDR3 has 15 amino acids. This CDR3 is CASSAAFPYQETQYF. Written as DNA, the CDR3 is TGTGCCAGCAGCGCCGCCTTCCCATACCAAGAGACCCAGTACTTC.

This clone turned up a few times. The CDR3 protein is CASSLTRRDTQYF. CDR3 sequence (DNA): TGTGCCAGCAGCTTAACCCGGAGGGATACGCAGTATTTT. This chain uses TRBV7-2 with TRBJ2-3; the D gene is possibly TRBD2 (5 bases). Trimming stripped 2 bases from V and 6 bases from J, with 9 bases between. The CDR3 sequence is 13 residues long. Per germline, CDR1 SGHTA and CDR2 FQGNSA.

This CDR3 reads CASSLYSSDYGYTF. The CDR3, as DNA: TGTGCCAGCAGCTTGTACAGTTCCGACTATGGCTACACCTTC. The chain uses TRBV5-6 and TRBJ1-2; the D is unclear. Trimming took 1 base from V and 3 from J, leaving 10 bases between them. The CDR3 totals 14 residues. Germline loops: CDR1 SGHDT, CDR2 YYEEEE.

This clone was picked up a small number of times. The V call is TRBV5-4, the J call TRBJ2-7, with 14 bases fitting TRBD2. After removal of 3 bases from V and 4 bases from J, the junction contained 9 bases not matched to a gene. The length of the CDR3 is 17 residues. Germline V gene sequence: CDR1 SGHNT, CDR2 YYREEE (reference sequence). CDR3 sequence reads: CASSSGTSGGSGYEQYV. The CDR3 region has the DNA TGTGCCAGCAGCTCAGGGACTAGCGGGGGTAGCGGGTACGAGCAGTACGTC.

The chain combines TRBV7-3 with TRBJ2-1, with TRBD2 as a possible D gene (5 bases). The CDR3 has 13 residues. CDR1 and CDR2 (germline): SGHTA, FQGTGA. V was shortened by 4 bases and J by 5 bases, with 9 bases between the two germline ends. The CDR3 spells CASSYGLNNEQFF. CDR3 sequence (DNA): TGTGCCAGCAGCTACGGACTTAACAATGAGCAGTTCTTC.

The chain combines TRBV6-1 with TRBJ1-2, with TRBD1 matching over 7 bases. The CDR3 extends over 14 amino acids. Germline CDR1 and CDR2: MNHNS and SASEGT. V was clipped by 1 base and J by 3 bases; unmatched bases: 2. CDR3 DNA sequence: TGTGCCAGCAGTGAAGGCGGGACAGACTATGGCTACACCTTC. Residues: CASSEGGTDYGYTF.

The V call is TRBV7-8, the J call TRBJ2-1; 12 bases agree with TRBD1. The J segment lost 5 bases and the V segment lost 5 bases, leaving 7 bases of the junction unmatched. The CDR3 runs 16 residues. Germline V gene data show CDR1 as SGHVS and CDR2 as FQNEAQ. CDR3: CASSARDRGPNNEQFF. The CDR3 region has the DNA TGTGCCAGCAGCGCCCGGGACAGGGGGCCGAACAATGAGCAGTTCTTC.

This clone has just a few counts. The chain carries TRBV28 and TRBJ2-7; D not certain. Per the germline V gene, CDR1 is MDHEN and CDR2 is SYDVKM. The CDR3 has 14 amino acids. Deletions cut 3 bases from V and 2 bases from J, with 11 bases between. CDR3 protein: CASSLSHGPYEQYF. The CDR3 DNA reads TGTGCCAGCAGTTTGTCACATGGTCCCTACGAGCAGTACTTC.

This clone was seen just once. The V call is TRBV2, the J call TRBJ1-2, with 7 bases identical to TRBD1. V shed 8 bases and J 9 bases; nucleotides not matched to a gene: 9. The CDR3 loop spans 12 amino acids. Per the germline V gene, CDR1 is SNHLY and CDR2 is FYNNEI. CDR3 protein: CASGTAAQSYTF. CDR3 bases: TGTGCCAGCGGGACAGCCGCACAGAGCTACACCTTC.

This chain links TRBV28 with TRBJ1-6; TRBD1 matches at 9 bases. The CDR3 loop spans 15 amino acids. CDR1 MDHEN and CDR2 SYDVKM come from the germline V gene. Unmatched junction bases numbered 3, after V lost 5 bases and J lost 4 bases. CDR3 sequence reads: CASSPGTGYNSPLHF. The DNA for the CDR3 is TGTGCCAGCAGTCCCGGGACAGGGTATAATTCACCCCTCCACTTT.

This clone is a singleton in its sample. The rearrangement joins TRBV6-6 to TRBJ2-3; D call uncertain. From germline, CDR1 is MNHNY and CDR2 SVGAGI (reference sequence). V lost 6 bases, J lost 1 base, and 11 bases lay in between. The CDR3 runs to 14 residues. The CDR3 nucleotides read TGTGCCAGCAGGAGCGACTTTGGCACAGATACGCAGTATTTT. Its protein product is CASRSDFGTDTQYF.

This chain joins TRBV4-2 and TRBJ2-2; D perhaps matches TRBD2 (6 bases). Trimming removed 5 bases from V and 4 bases from J, with 11 bases in between. This CDR3 is built from 14 residues. Per germline, CDR1 LGHNA and CDR2 YNFKEQ. In DNA, the CDR3 is TGTGCCAGCAGCGTCCGGGAGAGCACCGGGGAGCTGTTTTTT. Its protein is CASSVRESTGELFF.

This clone was recorded a few times. V is TRBV5-1 and J is TRBJ1-5; 8 bases map to TRBD1. With V trimmed by 0 bases and J by 0 bases, 5 bases remained unmatched. The CDR3 spans 17 residues. Looked up from germline, CDR1 is SGHRS and CDR2 is YFSETQ. Here the CDR3 DNA reads TGCGCCAGCAGCTTGGCCGAGACAGGGGTTAGCAATCAGCCCCAGCATTTT. As protein: CASSLAETGVSNQPQHF.

The V gene is TRBV28, the J gene TRBJ1-2; the D is unclear. This CDR3 has 13 amino acids. The V end lost 6 bases, the J end lost 7 bases, and 15 bases lay between the germline ends. The V gene's germline CDR1 is MDHEN and CDR2 SYDVKM. The chain's CDR3 is CASRTQRSRGYTF. DNA for the CDR3: TGTGCCAGCAGGACGCAGCGATCTCGTGGCTACACCTTC.

The chain employs TRBV5-1 and TRBJ1-6, with D possibly matching TRBD1 (6 bases). The CDR3 is made up of 15 amino acids. The V end was cut by 3 bases, the J end by 8 bases, with 15 bases between. Germline V gene data show CDR1 as SGHRS and CDR2 as YFSETQ. The CDR3 sequence is CASSSVRGWDSPLHF. Here the CDR3 DNA reads TGCGCCAGCAGCTCCGTCAGGGGATGGGATTCACCCCTCCACTTT. Looking up the rest from reference TRBV5-1 and TRBJ1-6 gives the full variable domain: KAGVTQTPRYLIKTRGQQVTLSCSPISGHRSVSWYQQTPGQGLQFLFEYFSETQRNKGNFPGRFSGRQFSNSRSEMNVSTLELGDSALYLCASSSVRGWDSPLHFGNGTRLTVT.

The chain links TRBV5-1 to TRBJ2-3; D not resolved. This CDR3 comprises 14 residues. The germline V and J ends were trimmed by 0 bases and 2 bases, with 7 bases remaining between them. Germline CDR1 reads SGHRS; CDR2 reads YFSETQ. The CDR3 coding sequence is TGCGCCAGCAGCTTGGGGAGTCTCACAGATACGCAGTATTTT. Protein sequence: CASSLGSLTDTQYF.

The table lists this clone with a count of one. The rearrangement uses TRBV5-6 and TRBJ1-2; D not certain. CDR3 length: 15 amino acids. Germline V gene lookup returns CDR1 SGHDT and CDR2 YYEEEE. The ends were cut back, 6 bases at V and 0 bases at J, with 15 bases in the middle. The CDR3 DNA is TGTGCCAGCATCCCCCAGGAGAGAGCTAACTATGGCTACACCTTC. This encodes CASIPQERANYGYTF.

J is TRBJ2-3 and V is TRBV9; TRBD2 matches at 10 bases. CDR3 size: 19 residues. CDR1 and CDR2 (germline): SGDLS, YYNGEE. Trimming took 0 bases from V and 0 from J; bases not matched to a gene: 10. The CDR3 sequence is CASSVGPSGSGLSTDTQYF. In nucleotides, the CDR3 is TGTGCCAGCAGCGTAGGTCCTAGCGGGAGTGGTCTAAGCACAGATACGCAGTATTTT.